This TCR beta chain was identified during a study of T cells in lung cancer brain metastases. Study-wide background: About 85% of the roughly 20 patients had smoked, with a median of around 40 pack-years. Median interval between primary and brain metastasis specimen acquisition was 300 to 450 days. Findings of the study overall: Paired primaries held more unique productive clones than brain metastases (median roughly 4,600 versus 1,500).

The repertoire was sequenced with immunoSEQ multiplex PCR; TCRdb's copy has only in-frame clones and lacks some. The sample contains about 4,200 clones, around nine tenths of which appear only once. Patients had either synchronous oligometastatic disease or delayed solitary brain metastasis recurrence. Points on this clone: Its antigen is as yet unknown.

The sequence was collected from a man in his sixties with non-small cell lung cancer. Material: tumor tissue from the primary lung tumor.

The CDR3 sequence is CASSFDGQAGLAQHF. The CDR3 DNA follows: TGTGCCAGCAGCTTTGATGGACAAGCGGGCCTAGCCCAGCATTTT. The genes are TRBV5-5 and TRBJ1-5, with D possibly matching TRBD1 (5 bases). Trimming took 2 bases from V and 11 from J, leaving 20 bases between them. The CDR3 runs 15 residues. Germline V gene lookup returns CDR1 SGHKS and CDR2 YYEKEE (reference sequence).